The source of this T cell receptor (beta chain) is a study of a mutant IDH1 vaccine in newly diagnosed glioma. A remark on this clone: No antigen is known for it.

CDR1 and CDR2 from the germline V gene are KGHSH and LQKENI. The CDR3 extends over 11 amino acids. V lost 5 bases to trimming and J lost 7 bases, with 9 bases between them. The repertoire was sequenced with immunoSEQ multiplex PCR; TCRdb's copy has only in-frame clones and lacks some. The data show around 60,000 clones, approximately 84% seen once. Time point specified: week 11, during vaccination. Topical imiquimod was applied with each vaccine dose, which held 300 ug of mutant IDH1 20-mer peptide. The TCR comes from a woman in her forties or fifties with glioma. This specimen was PBMCs, taken from a glioma patient whose treatment included an IDH1 peptide vaccine. This sequence joins TRBV18 and TRBJ2-7; D uncertain. CDR3 nucleotide sequence: TGTGCCAGCTCAGTCAAAGAGGAGCAGTACTTC. It encodes CASSVKEEQYF.